The 28 T cell receptor beta chains listed next were all sequenced from one sample in a study of radiotherapy plus CTLA-4 blockade in lung cancer. The method was immunoSEQ multiplex PCR; TCRdb's version includes in-frame clones alone and lacks a portion of them. The table has 70,000 to 100,000 clones, more than 75% seen once. The sequencing here drew on peripheral blood, taken from a patient treated with radiotherapy plus ipilimumab. The receptors come from a human donor with non-small cell lung cancer who had a partial response to radiotherapy plus ipilimumab.

The chain carries TRBV7-9 and TRBJ1-2; 10 nucleotides agree with TRBD1. CDR3 length: 13 amino acids. The J segment lost 6 bases and the V segment lost 5 bases, leaving 3 bases of the junction unmatched. The germline V gene encodes CDR1 SEHNR and CDR2 FQNEAQ (reference sequence). In DNA, the CDR3 is TGTGCCAGCAGCGGGACAGGGGCGAATGGCTACACCTTC. Amino acid sequence: CASSGTGANGYTF.

CDR3 sequence reads: CASSGTSGRDYNEQFF. The CDR3 region has the DNA TGTGCCAGCAGTGGGACTAGCGGGAGGGATTACAATGAGCAGTTCTTC. This chain connects TRBV2 to TRBJ2-1; the match to TRBD2 covers 15 bases. V lost 4 bases, J lost 4 bases, and 2 bases stayed unmatched. Per germline, CDR1 SNHLY and CDR2 FYNNEI. The CDR3 is 16 residues long.

The chain joins TRBV7-9 to TRBJ1-2; D may be TRBD1 (6 bases). Germline values: CDR1 SEHNR, CDR2 FQNEAQ (reference sequence). The CDR3 totals 13 residues. Deletions cut 2 bases from V and 2 bases from J, with 6 bases between. CDR3 sequence (DNA): TGTGCCAGCAGCTTACAGGGGAACTATGGCTACACCTTC. As protein: CASSLQGNYGYTF. The variable domain in full, with the rest retrieved from reference TRBV7-9 and TRBJ1-2, is DTGVSQNPRHKITKRGQNVTFRCDPISEHNRLYWYRQTLGQGPEFLTYFQNEAQLEKSRLLSDRFSAERPKGSFSTLEIQRTEQGDSAMYLCASSLQGNYGYTFGSGTRLTVV.

V gene TRBV7-2 combines with J gene TRBJ1-1; 11 nucleotides align to TRBD1. Losses at the gene ends were 5 bases for V and 10 bases for J; bases not matched to a gene: 18. The CDR3 loop spans 17 amino acids. The germline gives CDR1 SGHTA, CDR2 FQGNSA. Here the CDR3 reads CASSPRTGGQERVRAFF. In DNA form, the CDR3 reads TGTGCCAGCAGCCCCCGGACAGGGGGCCAGGAGAGGGTACGAGCTTTCTTT.

This chain connects TRBV7-3 to TRBJ2-1; D possibly corresponds to TRBD2 (5 bases). Trimming removed 4 bases from V and 10 bases from J, with 14 bases in between. This CDR3 has 13 amino acids. Per the germline V gene, CDR1 is SGHTA and CDR2 is FQGTGA. CDR3 region: CASSSRTRSEQFF. As DNA, the CDR3 is TGTGCCAGCAGCTCACGAACTAGATCGGAGCAGTTCTTC.

V is TRBV28 and J is TRBJ1-2; the match to TRBD1 covers 7 bases. CDR3 size: 14 residues. Trimming took 5 bases from V and 5 from J; bases not matched to a gene: 8. Germline CDR1 MDHEN, CDR2 SYDVKM. Here the CDR3 reads CASSLPGQLYGYTF. In DNA, the CDR3 is TGTGCCAGCAGTCTCCCGGGACAGTTATATGGCTACACCTTC.

This chain joins TRBV6-5 and TRBJ1-1; a possible D gene is TRBD1 (5 bases). This CDR3 comprises 14 residues. Germline assignment: CDR1 MNHEY and CDR2 SVGAGI. V dropped 7 bases and J dropped 3 bases, with 15 bases sitting between them. The CDR3: CASTRVGFDTEAFF. The CDR3 DNA follows: TGTGCCAGCACCAGGGTAGGGTTTGACACTGAAGCTTTCTTT.

J is TRBJ2-7 and V is TRBV7-4, with 7 bases fitting TRBD1. The V segment lost 2 bases and the J segment 3 bases; nucleotides outside the gene matches: 1. Germline V lookup: CDR1 SGHVT, CDR2 SQSDAQ. The CDR3 covers 13 residues. CDR3 sequence: CASSLSGGYEQYV. In DNA form, the CDR3 reads TGTGCCAGCAGCTTATCAGGGGGCTACGAGCAGTACGTC.

The CDR3 sequence is CASSGGPYNEQFF. The CDR3 region has the DNA TGTGCCAGCAGTGGAGGCCCTTACAATGAGCAGTTCTTC. The chain carries TRBV25-1 and TRBJ2-1; D gene ambiguous. Trimming removed 4 bases at V and 4 bases at J, with 8 bases between. CDR3 size: 13 residues. Germline V gives CDR1 MGHDK, CDR2 SYGVNS.

This chain uses TRBV2 with TRBJ1-5; 8 nucleotides match TRBD1. Germline assignment: CDR1 SNHLY and CDR2 FYNNEI. The CDR3 is 15 amino acids. The trim removed 5 bases at V and 3 bases at J, leaving 6 bases unmatched. The CDR3 DNA sequence: TGTGCCAGCAGTCGAGGACAGGGCCTCAATCAGCCCCAGCATTTT. Translation: CASSRGQGLNQPQHF.

This clone was counted once. The gene calls are TRBV2 and TRBJ1-5; D perhaps matches TRBD1 (5 bases). This CDR3 is built from 14 residues. Trimming took 4 bases from V and 6 from J, leaving 13 bases between them. Germline V gene lookup returns CDR1 SNHLY and CDR2 FYNNEI. CDR3 nucleotide sequence: TGTGCCAGCAGTGGGCGGGGGGTCGGTCAGCCCCAGCATTTT. Its translation is CASSGRGVGQPQHF. Full variable domain (outside the CDR3, taken from reference TRBV2 and TRBJ1-5): EPEVTQTPSHQVTQMGQEVILRCVPISNHLYFYWYRQILGQKVEFLVSFYNNEISEKSEIFDDQFSVERPDGSNFTLKIRSTKLEDSAMYFCASSGRGVGQPQHFGDGTRLSIL.

The chain combines TRBV27 with TRBJ2-3, with TRBD2 identical over 13 bases. Germline assignment: CDR1 MNHEY and CDR2 SMNVEV (reference sequence). With V trimmed by 6 bases and J by 0 bases, 6 bases remained unmatched. CDR3 length: 17 residues. CDR3 sequence: CASRLAGGGSSTDTQYF. The CDR3 region has the DNA TGTGCCAGCAGACTAGCGGGGGGGGGATCTAGCACAGATACGCAGTATTTT.

J is TRBJ2-5 and V is TRBV11-3; 8 positions agree with TRBD2. Trimming removed 1 base from V and 5 bases from J; junction bases left unmatched: 3. Germline V lookup: CDR1 SGHNT, CDR2 YENEEA. The CDR3 is 14 residues long. The chain's CDR3 is CASSLGGGRETQYF. The CDR3 nucleotides are TGTGCCAGCAGCTTAGGGGGCGGGAGGGAGACCCAGTACTTC.

This sequence joins TRBV6-4 and TRBJ2-2; TRBD1 aligns across 7 bases. Germline CDR1 is MRHNA and CDR2 is SNTAGT. V was pared by 2 bases and J by 5 bases, with 2 bases of the junction left unmatched. This CDR3 is 14 amino acids long. CDR3 protein: CASSDRGPTGELFF. As DNA, the CDR3 is TGTGCCAGCAGTGACAGGGGGCCTACCGGGGAGCTGTTTTTT.

The rearrangement uses TRBV5-1 and TRBJ2-7, with D possibly TRBD1 on 5 matching bases. Germline V gene sequence: CDR1 SGHRS, CDR2 YFSETQ. Trimming removed 1 base from V and 2 bases from J, with 13 bases in between. This CDR3 is 15 amino acids long. CDR3 residues: CASSLTVGATYEQYF. The CDR3 coding sequence is TGCGCCAGCAGCTTGACCGTAGGGGCGACCTACGAGCAGTACTTC.

This chain uses TRBV19 with TRBJ2-1; TRBD2 is a possible D gene (5 bases). The CDR3 sequence is 16 residues long. V lost 5 bases and J lost 0, with 14 bases in between. Germline CDR1 is LNHDA and CDR2 is SQIVND (reference sequence). The CDR3 sequence is CASSFSSALSYNEQFF. CDR3 coding DNA: TGTGCCAGTAGTTTCAGTAGCGCCCTCTCCTACAATGAGCAGTTCTTC.

This chain joins TRBV28 and TRBJ2-5; D may be TRBD1 (9 bases). The CDR3 is 19 residues long. Germline CDR1 is MDHEN and CDR2 is SYDVKM. The germline V and J ends were trimmed by 7 bases and 5 bases, with 32 bases remaining between them. The CDR3 here is CASTAPRDRAGGLGETQYF. The DNA of the CDR3 is TGTGCCAGCACTGCCCCTCGGGACAGGGCGGGGGGTTTAGGGGAGACCCAGTACTTC.

CDR3 DNA sequence: TGTGCCAGCAGTGAAGCCCGGGGGATACTTTACGAGCAGTACGTC. Protein sequence: CASSEARGILYEQYV. This chain joins TRBV6-1 and TRBJ2-7, with D tentatively TRBD2 (6 bases). V was clipped by 0 bases and J by 4 bases, with 13 bases between them. The CDR3 sequence is 15 residues long. Germline V gene lookup returns CDR1 MNHNS and CDR2 SASEGT.

The CDR3 nucleotides read TGTGCCAGTAGTGTACAGGGACCAGGCACTGAAGCTTTCTTT. Translated, it gives CASSVQGPGTEAFF. V is TRBV19 and J is TRBJ1-1; perhaps TRBD1 as D (6 bases). CDR1 and CDR2 (germline): LNHDA, SQIVND (reference sequence). The germline V and J ends were trimmed by 5 bases and 4 bases, with 14 bases remaining between them. The CDR3 is 14 amino acids.

This clone occurred a few times. Written as DNA, the CDR3 is TGCGCCAGCAGCCATAGGACTAGCGGGGGAAGCTCCTACAATGAGCAGTTCTTC. It yields the protein CASSHRTSGGSSYNEQFF. The V call is TRBV4-3, the J call TRBJ2-1; TRBD2 aligns across 13 bases. Trimming removed 3 bases from V and 0 bases from J; junction bases left unmatched: 5. The CDR3 runs 18 residues. Per the germline V gene, CDR1 is LGHNA and CDR2 is YSLEER.

V and J are TRBV5-1 and TRBJ2-1, with D perhaps TRBD1 (5 bases). Germline lookup yields CDR1 SGHRS and CDR2 YFSETQ. V was clipped by 1 base and J by 4 bases, with 15 bases between them. This CDR3 is built from 16 residues. The CDR3 spells CASSLWGRQEYNEQFF. CDR3 DNA: TGCGCCAGCAGCTTGTGGGGCCGACAAGAGTACAATGAGCAGTTCTTC.

The chain couples TRBV4-2 to TRBJ1-2; 9 nucleotides match TRBD1. Trimming removed 7 bases from V and 8 bases from J; junction bases left unmatched: 11. This CDR3 region has 14 residues. The germline V gene has CDR1 LGHNA and CDR2 YNFKEQ. The CDR3 bases are TGTGCCAGCAACCCGGGACAGGGAAGGGGCGGCTACACCTTC. Translating gives CASNPGQGRGGYTF.

The chain combines TRBV2 with TRBJ2-7; 9 bases line up with TRBD1. Germline V gene sequence: CDR1 SNHLY, CDR2 FYNNEI. This CDR3 contains 15 residues. V shed 6 bases, J shed 7 bases, and the junction held 13 bases outside the gene matches. The CDR3 reads CASSQIPGQGWEQYF. The DNA for the CDR3 is TGTGCCAGCAGCCAAATACCGGGACAGGGTTGGGAGCAGTACTTC.

The J gene is TRBJ2-5, the V gene TRBV5-1; the match to TRBD1 covers 9 bases. Germline trimming cut 5 bases from V and 0 bases from J; bases unmatched to any gene: 5. The CDR3 runs to 15 residues. CDR1 and CDR2 from the germline V gene are SGHRS and YFSETQ. As DNA, the CDR3 is TGCGCCAGCAGGACAGGGGGGGGGAACCAAGAGACCCAGTACTTC. Residues: CASRTGGGNQETQYF.

The rearrangement joins TRBV14 to TRBJ2-1; D is perhaps TRBD2 (5 bases). This CDR3 contains 17 residues. Trimming left V 1 base short and J 4 bases short, with 17 bases between. Per germline, CDR1 SGHDN and CDR2 FVKESK. The CDR3 nucleotides are TGTGCCAGCAGCCAAGTATATTCGGGGTTGCGGTACAATGAGCAGTTCTTC. Amino acids: CASSQVYSGLRYNEQFF.

The V gene is TRBV5-4, the J gene TRBJ1-5; maybe TRBD1 (6 bases). The CDR3 has 15 residues. The V end lost 4 bases, the J end lost 4 bases, and 15 bases lay between the germline ends. Per the germline V gene, CDR1 is SGHNT and CDR2 is YYREEE (reference sequence). Here the CDR3 reads CASSKDSSSNQPQHF. The CDR3 DNA reads TGTGCCAGCAGCAAGGACAGTTCGTCAAATCAGCCCCAGCATTTT.

Points on this clone: The germline gene is not matched at one end of the junction; a read error may be the cause. The V gene is TRBV10-3, the J gene TRBJ2-2; no clear D. Per germline, CDR1 ENHRY and CDR2 SYGVKD. The length of the CDR3 is 16 residues. The DNA for the CDR3 is TGTGCCGTCAGCCCAAGAGACTTTTCGAACACCGGGGAGCTGTTTTTT. It translates to CAVSPRDFSNTGELFF.

This chain connects TRBV28 to TRBJ1-6; 7 nucleotides agree with TRBD1. The CDR3 loop spans 15 amino acids. V lost 6 bases to trimming and J lost 7 bases; unmatched junction nucleotides: 9. Germline V gene data show CDR1 as MDHEN and CDR2 as SYDVKM. The CDR3 here is CASSLHGTVNSPLHF. Here the CDR3 DNA reads TGTGCCAGCAGCCTACACGGGACAGTAAATTCACCCCTCCACTTT.